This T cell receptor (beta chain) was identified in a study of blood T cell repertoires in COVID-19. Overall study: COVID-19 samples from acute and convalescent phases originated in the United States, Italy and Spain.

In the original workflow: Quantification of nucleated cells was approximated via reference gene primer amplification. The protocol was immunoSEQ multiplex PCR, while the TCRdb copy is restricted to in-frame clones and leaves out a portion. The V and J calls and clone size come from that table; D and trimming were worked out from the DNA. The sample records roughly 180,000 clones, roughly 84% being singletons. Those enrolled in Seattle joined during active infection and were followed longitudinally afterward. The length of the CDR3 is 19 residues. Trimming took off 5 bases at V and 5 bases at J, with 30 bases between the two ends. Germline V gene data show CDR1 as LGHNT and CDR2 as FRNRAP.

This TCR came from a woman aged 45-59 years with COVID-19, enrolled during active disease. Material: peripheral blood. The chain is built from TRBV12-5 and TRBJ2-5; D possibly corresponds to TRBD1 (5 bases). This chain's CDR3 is CASGTSSGNPKNTRETQYF. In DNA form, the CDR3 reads TGTGCTAGTGGTACGTCCTCAGGGAACCCCAAAAATACCAGGGAGACCCAGTACTTC. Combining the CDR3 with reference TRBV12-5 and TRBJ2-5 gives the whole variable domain DARVTQTPRHKVTEMGQEVTMRCQPILGHNTVFWYRQTMMQGLELLAYFRNRAPLDDSGMPKDRFSAEMPDATLATLKIQPSEPRDSAVYFCASGTSSGNPKNTRETQYFGPGTRLLVL.